Described below is a single T cell receptor (beta chain) sequence and its context. Germline loops: CDR1 MGHRA, CDR2 YSYEKL. The CDR3 is made up of 15 amino acids. V lost 1 base and J lost 8; bases outside the gene matches: 4. TCRdb keeps only in-frame clones here, not all; method: immunoSEQ multiplex PCR. The repertoire has about half a million clones, less than 90% of them found once; the top ten carry around 7.9%. The record originates from a study of blood T cell repertoires in COVID-19. As for the study in general: There were acute and convalescent COVID-19 samples, and they came from the United States, Italy and Spain.

The participants were between about 18 and 95 years old and came from some 23 US areas. J is TRBJ2-1 and V is TRBV4-1, with 11 bases fitting TRBD2. The sample consisted of PBMCs or T cells enriched from blood (not recorded which). The TCR was taken from a woman aged 55-69 years who had recovered from COVID-19. DNA for the CDR3: TGCGCCAGCAGCCAAGGGCTAGCGGGGGGTGATGAGCAGTTCTTC. Translated: CASSQGLAGGDEQFF.